Following are 5 T cell receptor beta chains from one sample sequenced in a study of T cells in localized non-small cell lung cancer. Sequencing was performed with immunoSEQ multiplex PCR; in TCRdb, only in-frame clones are kept and a portion is missing. The sample gives 50,000 to 70,000 clones, roughly 80% of which show up once; roughly 4.5% is in the top ten. The sample consisted of PBMCs, taken before any cancer treatment. The source of these receptors is a man aged 35-75 years with stage II lung adenocarcinoma.

The chain combines TRBV6-5 with TRBJ2-5; a possible D gene is TRBD1 (5 bases). V lost 2 bases and J 7 bases, leaving 11 bases between the germline ends. The CDR3 is 13 residues long. Germline-derived CDR1 and CDR2 are MNHEY and SVGAGI. The CDR3 nucleotides read TGTGCCAGCAGTTACGGGGAAAGGGGGACCCAGTACTTC. It codes for CASSYGERGTQYF.

V usage is TRBV7-6 and J usage is TRBJ2-5; TRBD2 agrees at 11 bases. Unmatched junction bases numbered 2, after V lost 1 base and J lost 4 bases. The germline V gene has CDR1 SGHVS and CDR2 FNYEAQ. The CDR3 extends over 15 amino acids. This CDR3 reads CASSLDSGRGETQYF. The CDR3 DNA is TGTGCCAGCAGCTTAGATAGCGGGAGGGGAGAGACCCAGTACTTC.

The J gene is TRBJ2-3, the V gene TRBV10-3, with TRBD2 matching 14 bases. Germline V lookup: CDR1 ENHRY, CDR2 SYGVKD. The length of the CDR3 is 16 residues. V dropped 11 bases and J dropped 4; count of bases not matched to a gene: 11. CDR3 amino acids: CASSGTSGSGADTQYF. Written as DNA, the CDR3 is TGTGCCTCCAGCGGGACTAGCGGGAGCGGGGCAGATACGCAGTATTTT.

In its sample, this clone was seen once. J is TRBJ2-7 and V is TRBV19; 8 bases are shared with TRBD1. Unmatched junction bases numbered 7, after V lost 5 bases and J lost 1 base. This CDR3 has 15 amino acids. Germline CDR1 and CDR2: LNHDA and SQIVND (reference sequence). Here the CDR3 DNA reads TGTGCCAGTAGTCTTGGCAGGGGGCTTTCCTACGAGCAGTACTTC. Its protein is CASSLGRGLSYEQYF.

V is TRBV9 and J is TRBJ2-2; D is perhaps TRBD1 (6 bases). Trimming pared 6 bases from V and 0 bases from J, leaving 18 bases between. From germline, CDR1 is SGDLS and CDR2 YYNGEE. The CDR3 runs to 17 residues. The CDR3 loop is CASNSGTSYSNTGELFF. CDR3 nucleotide sequence: TGTGCCAGCAACTCCGGGACATCGTACTCGAACACCGGGGAGCTGTTTTTT. Supplemented by reference TRBV9 and TRBJ2-2, the full variable domain reads DSGVTQTPKHLITATGQRVTLRCSPRSGDLSVYWYQQSLDQGLQFLIQYYNGEERAKGNILERFSAQQFPDLHSELNLSSLELGDSALYFCASNSGTSYSNTGELFFGEGSRLTVL.